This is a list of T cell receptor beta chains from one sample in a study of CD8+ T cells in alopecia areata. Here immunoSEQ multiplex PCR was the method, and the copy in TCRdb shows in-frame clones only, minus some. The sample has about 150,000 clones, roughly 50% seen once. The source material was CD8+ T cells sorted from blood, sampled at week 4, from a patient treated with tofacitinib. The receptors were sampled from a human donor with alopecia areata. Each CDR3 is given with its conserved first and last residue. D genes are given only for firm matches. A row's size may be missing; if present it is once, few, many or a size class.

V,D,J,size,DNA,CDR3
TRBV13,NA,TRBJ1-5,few,TGTGCCAGCAGCTTAAGCCAGGGGTATCAGCCCCAGCATTTT,CASSLSQGYQPQHF
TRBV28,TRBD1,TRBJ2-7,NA,TGTGCCAGCAGCTGGACAGGGAACGAGCAGTACTTC,CASSWTGNEQYF
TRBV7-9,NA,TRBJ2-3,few,TGTGCCAGCAGCTTAGTTATATCGGGGGGCCTCACAGATACGCAGTATTTT,CASSLVISGGLTDTQYF
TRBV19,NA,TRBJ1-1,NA,TGTGCCACCTATTCTTACTGGACAGAAGGAGTCACTGAAGCTTTCTTT,CATYSYWTEGVTEAFF
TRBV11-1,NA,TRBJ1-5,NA,TGTGCCAGCAGCTTAGATGGCAATCAGCCCCAGCATTTT,CASSLDGNQPQHF
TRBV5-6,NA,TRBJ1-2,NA,TGTGCCAGCAGCCCGGGGCCGGTTACTCGGGATGGCTACACCTTC,CASSPGPVTRDGYTF
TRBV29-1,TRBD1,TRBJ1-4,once,TGCAGCGTTCTCGGGACAGGGCTAACTAATGAAAAACTGTTTTTT,CSVLGTGLTNEKLFF
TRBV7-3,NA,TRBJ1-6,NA,TGTGCCAGCAGCTCACGGGGTGATTCACCCCTCCACTTT,CASSSRGDSPLHF
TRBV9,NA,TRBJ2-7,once,TGTGCCAGCAGCGGACAGACCAAACATTACGAGCAGTACTTC,CASSGQTKHYEQYF
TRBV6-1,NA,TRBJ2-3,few,TGTGCCAGCAGTGCCCTCCGTGCCGCGGATACGCAGTATTTT,CASSALRAADTQYF
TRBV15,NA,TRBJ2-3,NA,TGTGCCACCTGGGGGGAGTCCTCCACAGATACGCAGTATTTT,CATWGESSTDTQYF
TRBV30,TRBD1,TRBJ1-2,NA,TGTGCCTGGAGTCCATTCGTCGGGACAGGGTGGGCCAACTATGGCTACACCTTC,CAWSPFVGTGWANYGYTF
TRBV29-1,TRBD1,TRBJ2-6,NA,TGCAGCGTTGAGTCTGAGGGGGCGTCCTCTGGGGCCAACGTCCTGACTTTC,CSVESEGASSGANVLTF
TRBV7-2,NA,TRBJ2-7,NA,TGTGCCAGCAGTCGTCCCGGTGGTGTCGGTCCCTACGAGCAGTACTTC,CASSRPGGVGPYEQYF
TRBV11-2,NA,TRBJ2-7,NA,TGTGCCAGCAGCTTCCCCACCTACGAGCAGTACTTC,CASSFPTYEQYF
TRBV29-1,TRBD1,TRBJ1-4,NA,TGCAGCGTTGATGGGGACAGGAATGGAAAACTGTTTTTT,CSVDGDRNGKLFF
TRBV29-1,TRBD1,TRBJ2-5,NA,TGCAGCACCTGGACAGGGCAAGAGACCCAGTACTTC,CSTWTGQETQYF
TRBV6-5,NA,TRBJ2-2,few,TGTGCCAGCAGTTACTCGATTGCCAGCACCGGGGAGCTGTTTTTT,CASSYSIASTGELFF
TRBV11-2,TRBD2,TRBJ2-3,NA,TGTGCCAGCAGCTTACTAGGGACTACTAGCACAGATACGCAGTATTTT,CASSLLGTTSTDTQYF
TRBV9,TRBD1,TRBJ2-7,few,TGTGCCAGCAGCCCCCGACAGGGTCCCTACGAGCAGTACTTC,CASSPRQGPYEQYF
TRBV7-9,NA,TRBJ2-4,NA,TGTGCCAGCAGTCAAGGAGCCGAGGGAATAGCCAAAAACATTCAGTACTTC,CASSQGAEGIAKNIQYF
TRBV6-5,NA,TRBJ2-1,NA,TGTGCCAGCAGTTTACAGGGTTACAATGAGCAGTTCTTC,CASSLQGYNEQFF
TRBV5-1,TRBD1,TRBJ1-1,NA,TGCGCCAGCAGCTTGGCAGGTGGACAGGGGGCGGGCACTGAAGCTTTCTTT,CASSLAGGQGAGTEAFF
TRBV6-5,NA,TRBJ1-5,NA,TGTGCCAGCAGTACCACGGGATATCAGCCCCAGCATTTT,CASSTTGYQPQHF
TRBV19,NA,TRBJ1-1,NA,TGTGCCAGTAGTATTGCACAGACGAACACTGAAGCTTTCTTT,CASSIAQTNTEAFF
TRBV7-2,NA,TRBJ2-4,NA,TGTGCCAGCAGCCTTCGGGCCGACCAAGCCAAAAACATTCAGTACTTC,CASSLRADQAKNIQYF
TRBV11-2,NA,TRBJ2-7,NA,TGTGCCAGCAGTCCCGAGGGGGGAGCGGACCACGAGCAGTACTTC,CASSPEGGADHEQYF
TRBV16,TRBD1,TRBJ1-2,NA,TGTGCCAGCAGCCCGCCGACAGGGGATCATGGCTACACCTTC,CASSPPTGDHGYTF
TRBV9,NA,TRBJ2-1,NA,TGTGCCAGCAGCGTAGGGGAGGGGGCGCGCTACAATGAGCAGTTCTTC,CASSVGEGARYNEQFF
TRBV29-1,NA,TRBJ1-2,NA,TGCAGCGTTGAAGACTGGGGGGCTTCCAACTATGGCTACACCTTC,CSVEDWGASNYGYTF
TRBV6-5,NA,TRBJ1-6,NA,TGTGCCAGCAGTTCGCAGGAGGGATCACCCCTCCACTTT,CASSSQEGSPLHF
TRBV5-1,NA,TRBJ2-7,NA,TGCGCCAGCAGCTTGGACAGGGTCTACGAGCAGTACTTC,CASSLDRVYEQYF
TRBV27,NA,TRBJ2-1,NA,TGTGCCAGCAGTACCATCATGCGGGCGAGCCATGAGCAGTTCTTC,CASSTIMRASHEQFF
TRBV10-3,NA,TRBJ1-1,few,TGTGCCATCAGTGGGGAGAACACTGAAGCTTTCTTT,CAISGENTEAFF